These T cell receptor beta chains were read from a single sample in a study of cytomegalovirus exposure and HLA in healthy donors. The table came from immunoSEQ multiplex PCR; TCRdb's copy has only in-frame clones and leaves some out. This sample's clone table lists 110,000 to 150,000 clones. Material: PBMCs. Receptor source: a male donor in good health and CMV-seronegative. CDR3s include the opening cysteine and the closing phenylalanine or tryptophan. A D gene is named only where the DNA matches it firmly.

V gene	CDR3 length	D gene	J gene	CDR3 DNA	CDR3 protein
TRBV5-1	15	.	TRBJ2-7	TGCGCCAGCAGCTTGATTGTAGGGGAACCCTACGAGCAGTACTTC	CASSLIVGEPYEQYF
TRBV7-8	15	TRBD2	TRBJ2-1	TGTGCCAGCAGCTTCGGGACTAGCGGGAGAAATGAGCAGTTCTTC	CASSFGTSGRNEQFF
TRBV29-1	13	TRBD1	TRBJ1-4	TGCAGCGTTTTACAGGGGGATGAAGAAAAACTGTTTTTT	CSVLQGDEEKLFF
TRBV10-3	15	TRBD1	TRBJ2-7	TGTGCCATCAGTGTTCTCGGACAGGGTCCCAACGAGCAGTACTTC	CAISVLGQGPNEQYF
TRBV18	15	TRBD2	TRBJ2-5	TGTGCCAGCTCACCAGGACTAGCGGGAGAAGAGACCCAGTACTTC	CASSPGLAGEETQYF
TRBV6-5	14	.	TRBJ1-5	TGTGCCAGCAGTACTAGTAATAGCAATCAGCCCCAGCATTTT	CASSTSNSNQPQHF
TRBV7-2	14	.	TRBJ2-1	TGTGCCAGCAGCTCCAGGGGCTTGTACAATGAGCAGTTCTTC	CASSSRGLYNEQFF
TRBV28	16	TRBD1	TRBJ2-7	TGTGCCAGCAGTCCACCCCTGGGACAGCCGACCTACGAGCAGTACTTC	CASSPPLGQPTYEQYF
TRBV30	18	TRBD2	TRBJ2-2	TGTGCCTGGAGTGTCCTGACTAGCGGGGGCGGATACACCGGGGAGCTGTTTTTT	CAWSVLTSGGGYTGELFF
TRBV7-9	13	TRBD1	TRBJ1-2	TGTGCCAGCAGCTTGGGACAGCCTTATGGCTACACCTTC	CASSLGQPYGYTF
TRBV4-2	16	.	TRBJ2-2	TGTGCCAGCAGCCAAGTATCCCGGGGAACCACCGGGGAGCTGTTTTTT	CASSQVSRGTTGELFF
TRBV6-5	15	.	TRBJ1-2	TGTGCCAGCAGTTACCGGGTGGCCGGGTTAGCTGGCTACACCTTC	CASSYRVAGLAGYTF
TRBV13	14	.	TRBJ2-7	TGTGCCAGCAGCTTCGGGGGTAGCTCCTACGAGCAGTACTTC	CASSFGGSSYEQYF
TRBV5-1	14	.	TRBJ1-1	TGCGCCAGCAGCCCAGGGTTCGGTAGGACTGAAGCTTTCTTT	CASSPGFGRTEAFF
TRBV19	14	.	TRBJ1-4	TGTGCCAGTAGTATTACCAGGGGAGATGAAAAACTGTTTTTT	CASSITRGDEKLFF
TRBV7-9	13	.	TRBJ1-5	TGTGCCAGCACAGGGGAGGGGAATCAGCCCCAGCATTTT	CASTGEGNQPQHF
TRBV9	14	.	TRBJ2-7	TGTGCCAGCAGCGTAGTCCCAGGGGCCTACGAGCAGTACTTC	CASSVVPGAYEQYF
TRBV15	22	TRBD1	TRBJ2-5	TGTGCCACCAGCAGATCCCGCTGGGGACAGGGGTGTTGGTGTTGGGGCCCGGAGACCCAGTACTTC	CATSRSRWGQGCWCWGPETQYF
TRBV10-1	14	TRBD2	TRBJ2-1	TGCGCCAGCTCCCCGACTAGCGGGGAGGGTGAGCAGTTCTTC	CASSPTSGEGEQFF
TRBV7-9	14	.	TRBJ2-3	TGTGCCAGCAGGTTAGCGGAGCGCACAGATACGCAGTATTTT	CASRLAERTDTQYF
TRBV18	18	.	TRBJ1-4	TGTGCCAGCTCACCCGAGGTTGTTTGGGGAGTAACTAATGAAAAACTGTTTTTT	CASSPEVVWGVTNEKLFF